These 8 T cell receptor beta chains originate from one sample sequenced in a study of Ad26.COV2.S vaccination and SARS-CoV-2 variants. The protocol was immunoSEQ multiplex PCR, while the TCRdb copy is restricted to in-frame clones and leaves out a portion. The sample includes about 350,000 clones, around 90% of them seen just once. The sample consisted of peripheral blood, taken after recovery from COVID-19. The receptors stem from a human donor who had recovered from COVID-19.

This clone was detected only a few times. V usage is TRBV2 and J usage is TRBJ1-2; tentatively, D is TRBD1 (5 bases). The germline gives CDR1 SNHLY, CDR2 FYNNEI. V was shortened by 8 bases and J by 5 bases, with 15 bases between the two germline ends. This CDR3 has 13 residues. DNA of the CDR3: TGTGCCAGCGAAAGCGGGACGGAATATGGCTACACCTTC. Its translation: CASESGTEYGYTF.

This clone was seen only a few times. The chain has TRBV3-1 (or the pseudogene TRBV3-2) and TRBJ2-7; 7 positions agree with TRBD1. V lost 5 bases and J lost 2; bases outside the gene matches: 6. CDR3 length equals 14 residues. From germline, CDR1 is LGHDT and CDR2 YNNKEL (reference sequence). The CDR3 is CASSVRQGAYEQYF. CDR3 DNA: TGTGCCAGCAGCGTCAGACAGGGCGCCTACGAGCAGTACTTC.

The J gene is TRBJ2-5, the V gene TRBV5-8; the D gene is possibly TRBD2 (6 bases). This CDR3 is 14 amino acids long. Germline CDR1 is SGHTS and CDR2 is YDEGEE. Deletions cut 4 bases from V and 4 bases from J, with 14 bases between. CDR3 loop: CASSLVGGLETQYF. CDR3 in DNA: TGTGCCAGCAGCCTTGTAGGAGGGCTAGAGACCCAGTACTTC.

The chain couples TRBV19 to TRBJ2-2; unclear D gene. Germline V gene sequence: CDR1 LNHDA, CDR2 SQIVND (reference sequence). V was trimmed by 0 bases and J by 2 bases, leaving 4 bases between them. CDR3 length equals 14 residues. CDR3 loop: CASSIEINTGELFF. The CDR3 bases are TGTGCCAGTAGTATAGAGATAAACACCGGGGAGCTGTTTTTT.

This chain uses TRBV4-3 with TRBJ1-6; D is ambiguous. Germline V lookup: CDR1 LGHNA, CDR2 YSLEER. V was trimmed by 0 bases and J by 7 bases, leaving 10 bases between them. The CDR3 extends over 15 amino acids. For the CDR3, the DNA is TGCGCCAGCAGCCAAGATTGGAGCAACAATTCACCCCTCCACTTT. Residues: CASSQDWSNNSPLHF.

This chain's CDR3 is CASRDRGLMNTEAFF. The CDR3 coding sequence is TGCGCCAGTAGGGACAGGGGGTTGATGAACACTGAAGCTTTCTTT. The gene calls are TRBV5-1 and TRBJ1-1; 11 bases are a match to TRBD1. With 8 bases clipped from V and 0 bases from J, the junction kept 6 bases outside the gene matches. Germline CDR1 is SGHRS and CDR2 is YFSETQ. The CDR3 covers 15 residues.

This sequence joins TRBV7-3 and TRBJ2-3; D perhaps matches TRBD2 (6 bases). Germline V gene sequence: CDR1 SGHTA, CDR2 FQGTGA. The CDR3 totals 17 residues. Trimming left V 4 bases short and J 3 bases short, with 20 bases between. The CDR3 loop reads CASSSPGEGRSTDTQYF. The CDR3 DNA follows: TGTGCCAGCAGCTCACCCGGCGAGGGGAGGAGTACAGATACGCAGTATTTT.

CDR3 amino acids: CASSRRTGNTEAFF. CDR3 bases: TGTGCCAGCAGCCGAAGGACAGGGAACACTGAAGCTTTCTTT. V and J are TRBV14 and TRBJ1-1, with TRBD1 matching 7 bases. CDR3 length: 14 amino acids. Germline lookup yields CDR1 SGHDN and CDR2 FVKESK. Trimming removed 4 bases from V and 1 base from J; junction bases left unmatched: 3.